The 29 T cell receptor beta chains below all came from one sample that was sequenced in a study of blood T cells in healthy people across ages. For the second PCR, which ran for about 6 to 11 cycles, a sample-barcoded 5' primer and a J-beta primer mix were used. TCRdb redid the calling of the 5' RACE reads with MiXCR, one entry per CDR3 protein. Here the sample spans roughly 1,500,000 distinct CDR3 sequences, approximately 40% being singletons. Material for sequencing was blood. These TCRs come from a woman aged 18-29 years in good health.

This clonotype was observed a single time. The gene calls are TRBV20-1 and TRBJ2-2; TRBD1 aligns across 9 bases. Losses at the gene ends were 3 bases for V and 4 bases for J; bases not matched to a gene: 3. CDR3 length: 14 amino acids. CDR1 DFQATT and CDR2 SNEGSKA come from the germline V gene (reference sequence). Here the CDR3 DNA reads TGCAGTGCTAGGACAGGGGGGCCCACCGGGGAGCTGTTTTTT. The encoded protein is CSARTGGPTGELFF.

This clonotype was picked up one time. The J gene is TRBJ1-1, the V gene TRBV6-5, with 8 nucleotides matching TRBD1. The CDR3 sequence is 15 residues long. The V gene end was trimmed by 10 bases and the J gene end by 1 base; junction bases not matched to a gene: 11. Germline CDR1 reads MNHEY; CDR2 reads SVGAGI. The CDR3 sequence: CATKRPGQGNTEAFF. CDR3 in DNA: TGTGCCACCAAGAGACCTGGACAGGGGAACACTGAAGCTTTCTTT.

V is TRBV5-1 and J is TRBJ2-3; the D is unclear. Germline V gene lookup returns CDR1 SGHRS and CDR2 YFSETQ. This CDR3 is 15 amino acids long. With 0 bases removed from V and 5 bases from J, the gap between germline ends came to 13 bases. The CDR3 protein is CASSLAGISVDTQYF. The CDR3 coding sequence is TGCGCCAGCAGCTTGGCCGGTATAAGCGTAGATACGCAGTATTTT.

This clonotype was counted a few times. The rearrangement links TRBV20-1 to TRBJ2-7, with D perhaps TRBD2 (6 bases). V was trimmed by 6 bases and J by 3 bases, leaving 15 bases between them. There are 13 residues in the CDR3. The germline V gene encodes CDR1 DFQATT and CDR2 SNEGSKA (reference sequence). The CDR3 spells CSAFSGYYYEQYF. The CDR3 nucleotides are TGCAGTGCCTTTAGCGGATACTACTACGAGCAGTACTTC.

This chain uses TRBV11-2 with TRBJ2-4; 14 positions match TRBD2. V shed 5 bases and J 0 bases; nucleotides not matched to a gene: 15. Germline V gene lookup returns CDR1 SGHAT and CDR2 FQNNGV. The CDR3 totals 21 residues. In DNA, the CDR3 is TGTGCCAGCAGCCCAAAGACTAGCGGGAGGGCCGGAGGTCTAGCCAAAAACATTCAGTACTTC. This sequence encodes CASSPKTSGRAGGLAKNIQYF.

This clonotype turned up a few times. This chain uses TRBV5-1 with TRBJ2-7; 9 bases map to TRBD2. Germline V gene data show CDR1 as SGHRS and CDR2 as YFSETQ. V lost 2 bases to trimming and J lost 1 base; unmatched junction nucleotides: 7. There are 16 residues in the CDR3. CDR3 sequence reads: CASSLNQRGASYEQYF. The CDR3 coding sequence is TGCGCCAGCAGCTTAAATCAGCGGGGGGCTTCCTACGAGCAGTACTTC.

The chain links TRBV20-1 to TRBJ1-1; D perhaps matches TRBD1 (5 bases). V dropped 8 bases and J dropped 10 bases, with 14 bases sitting between them. Germline V gene sequence: CDR1 DFQATT, CDR2 SNEGSKA (reference sequence). The CDR3 is made up of 10 amino acids. CDR3 residues: CSLWSGGAFF. DNA for the CDR3: TGCAGTCTTTGGTCCGGGGGAGCTTTCTTT.

V is TRBV7-2 and J is TRBJ1-1; the D gene is possibly TRBD1 (5 bases). CDR1 and CDR2 (germline): SGHTA, FQGNSA. Trimming shortened V by 2 bases and J by 5 bases, and 9 bases separated the two germline ends. This CDR3 has 13 residues. The CDR3 region is CASSLWEGTEAFF. CDR3 DNA sequence: TGTGCCAGCAGCTTATGGGAGGGGACTGAAGCTTTCTTT.

The chain is built from TRBV4-1 and TRBJ2-3, with 10 bases fitting TRBD1. The CDR3 has 16 residues. V was pared by 2 bases and J by 2 bases, with 4 bases of the junction left unmatched. Germline V CDR1 and CDR2: MGHRA, YSYEKL. The CDR3 sequence: CASSQTGTGATDTQYF. The CDR3 region has the DNA TGCGCCAGCAGCCAAACCGGGACAGGGGCCACAGATACGCAGTATTTT.

This clonotype came up a few times. The V and J genes are TRBV20-1 and TRBJ1-4, with a weak D call TRBD1 (5 bases). This CDR3 is 15 amino acids long. Germline V gene data show CDR1 as DFQATT and CDR2 as SNEGSKA (reference sequence). Trimming took off 4 bases at V and 8 bases at J, with 20 bases between the two ends. CDR3 sequence reads: CSANPSGGGQEKLFF. The CDR3 coding sequence is TGCAGTGCTAACCCCTCGGGGGGAGGGCAGGAAAAACTGTTTTTT.

This clonotype has more than one count but fewer than ten. The genes are TRBV25-1 and TRBJ2-5, with 10 bases fitting TRBD1. This CDR3 contains 13 residues. Germline lookup yields CDR1 MGHDK and CDR2 SYGVNS. The trim removed 10 bases at V and 5 bases at J, leaving 7 bases unmatched. The CDR3 nucleotides are TGTGCCACCCAGACAGGGGGCATTGAGACCCAGTACTTC. Residues: CATQTGGIETQYF.

The V and J genes are TRBV12-3 or TRBV12-4 and TRBJ1-5; D is unresolved. Trimming removed 1 base at V and 7 bases at J, with 14 bases between. CDR3 length equals 15 residues. CDR3 sequence reads: CASSLGSPRGQPQHF. CDR3 DNA sequence: TGTGCCAGCAGTTTAGGGTCACCCCGAGGGCAGCCCCAGCATTTT.

In this sample, this clonotype turned up a few times. The V call is TRBV30, the J call TRBJ2-1; 14 nucleotides agree with TRBD2. Germline values: CDR1 GTSNPN, CDR2 SVGIG (reference sequence). V shed 5 bases and J 1 base; nucleotides not matched to a gene: 1. CDR3 length: 15 amino acids. The CDR3 spells CAWGTSGRSYNEQFF. As DNA, the CDR3 is TGTGCCTGGGGGACTAGCGGGAGATCCTACAATGAGCAGTTCTTC.

This clonotype was seen more than once but under ten times. This rearrangement joins TRBV20-1 to TRBJ2-5; D uncertain. Germline-derived CDR1 and CDR2 are DFQATT and SNEGSKA (reference sequence). V dropped 7 bases and J dropped 5 bases, with 8 bases sitting between them. The CDR3 is 10 residues long. The CDR3 sequence: CSVAPETQYF. CDR3 in DNA: TGCAGTGTCGCGCCGGAGACCCAGTACTTC.

This clonotype was seen more than once but under ten times. The junction departs from germline at one end; a sequencing error may be responsible. The chain links TRBV10-3 to TRBJ2-3; D is unclear. CDR3 length: 11 residues. Germline V gene data show CDR1 as ENHRY and CDR2 as SYGVKD. The CDR3 nucleotides are TGTGCCAGCAGTGGCCCCGATACGCAGTATTTT. This translates into CASSGPDTQYF.

The chain employs TRBV7-9 and TRBJ1-2; D might be TRBD1 (6 bases). Trimming removed 1 base from V and 4 bases from J, with 22 bases in between. Germline V gene data show CDR1 as SEHNR and CDR2 as FQNEAQ (reference sequence). This CDR3 is 18 amino acids long. The CDR3 region has the DNA TGTGCCAGCAGCTTAGAATTCGGGTCGGACAGAGGAGTCTATGGCTACACCTTC. Residues: CASSLEFGSDRGVYGYTF.

The rearrangement uses TRBV27 and TRBJ2-1, with 13 bases identical to TRBD2. V lost 5 bases, J lost 0 bases, and 10 bases stayed unmatched. Germline V gene data show CDR1 as MNHEY and CDR2 as SMNVEV (reference sequence). This CDR3 comprises 19 residues. The CDR3 here is CASSPKGLAGSNSYNEQFF. CDR3 DNA sequence: TGTGCCAGCAGTCCAAAGGGACTAGCGGGATCTAACTCCTACAATGAGCAGTTCTTC.

This clonotype was observed once. At one boundary the junction diverges from the germline segment, which might be a read error. J is TRBJ2-2 and V is TRBV11-3, with TRBD1 as a possible D gene (5 bases). Germline CDR1 is SGHNT and CDR2 is YENEEA. The CDR3 is 16 residues long. In DNA form, the CDR3 reads TGTGCCAGCAGCTTAGTGGTGGGGCTGAACACCAGGGAGCTGTTTTTT. Encoded protein: CASSLVVGLNTRELFF.

The chain links TRBV4-2 to TRBJ2-1; D unresolved. Germline CDR1 is LGHNA and CDR2 is YNFKEQ. Trimming took off 1 base at V and 7 bases at J, with 14 bases between the two ends. The CDR3 runs 15 residues. The CDR3 is CASSQAALSMNEQFF. CDR3 bases: TGTGCCAGCAGCCAAGCGGCCCTGAGTATGAATGAGCAGTTCTTC.

Regarding this clonotype: The junction departs from germline at one end; a sequencing error may be responsible. V usage is TRBV6-6 and J usage is TRBJ1-5; TRBD1 matches at 9 bases. Germline lookup yields CDR1 MNHNY and CDR2 SVGAGI (reference sequence). This CDR3 has 17 residues. This chain's CDR3 is CASRAWDREAQGQLQHF. In DNA, the CDR3 is TGTGCCAGCAGAGCTTGGGACAGGGAGGCCCAAGGCCAGCTCCAGCATTTT.

Regarding this clonotype: Being one base from a much bigger clone, this may be a read error. CDR3 sequence (DNA): TGCGCCAGCATCCATTCAGGGCCGGGTGAGCAGTTCTTC. As protein: CASIHSGPGEQFF. This chain connects TRBV4-1 to TRBJ2-1; possibly TRBD1 for D (5 bases). The CDR3 runs 13 residues. With 7 bases removed from V and 9 bases from J, the gap between germline ends came to 16 bases. The germline V gene has CDR1 MGHRA and CDR2 YSYEKL.

The chain is built from TRBV20-1 and TRBJ1-2; no firm D call. V was trimmed by 3 bases and J by 4 bases, leaving 9 bases between them. There are 12 residues in the CDR3. Germline lookup yields CDR1 DFQATT and CDR2 SNEGSKA (reference sequence). The CDR3 protein is CSASLGFYGYTF. CDR3 nucleotides: TGCAGTGCTAGCCTCGGATTCTATGGCTACACCTTC.

The chain uses TRBV4-1 and TRBJ2-5; D tentatively fits TRBD1 or TRBD2 (5 bases each). The CDR3 totals 15 residues. Trimming removed 3 bases at V and 11 bases at J, with 22 bases between. Germline V gene sequence: CDR1 MGHRA, CDR2 YSYEKL. CDR3 in DNA: TGCGCCAGCAGCCAGGGCCGGGGACGTGTTAATGAGCAGTACTTC. The encoded protein is CASSQGRGRVNEQYF.

The chain recombines TRBV20-1 with TRBJ2-5; the D gene is possibly TRBD2 (5 bases). V was cut by 0 bases and J by 5 bases, with 10 bases left in between. Looked up from germline, CDR1 is DFQATT and CDR2 is SNEGSKA (reference sequence). The CDR3 runs 13 residues. The CDR3 sequence is CSAREARGETQYF. The DNA of the CDR3 is TGCAGTGCTAGAGAGGCGAGAGGGGAGACCCAGTACTTC.

J is TRBJ2-6 and V is TRBV6-5; perhaps TRBD2 as D (7 bases). V lost 2 bases and J lost 4, with 12 bases in between. The CDR3 covers 16 residues. Germline CDR1 and CDR2: MNHEY and SVGAGI. The CDR3 spells CASSYGRGAGANVLTF. In nucleotides, the CDR3 is TGTGCCAGCAGTTACGGCCGGGGGGCAGGGGCCAACGTCCTGACTTTC.

This chain links TRBV4-1 with TRBJ2-7; the D gene is possibly TRBD2 (6 bases). Trimming left V 0 bases short and J 7 bases short, with 19 bases between. Germline lookup yields CDR1 MGHRA and CDR2 YSYEKL. CDR3 size: 16 residues. Here the CDR3 reads CASSQELANEYNEQYF. The CDR3 DNA reads as TGCGCCAGCAGCCAAGAACTAGCAAACGAATACAATGAGCAGTACTTC.

The CDR3 here is CASSPSGTTSYSPLHF. The CDR3 DNA follows: TGTGCCAGCAGCCCTTCGGGCACGACGTCTTATTCACCCCTCCACTTT. This chain uses TRBV3-1 with TRBJ1-6, with D unresolved. The V and J ends lost 4 bases and 8 bases respectively, with 18 bases between them. The CDR3 length is 16 residues. Germline-derived CDR1 and CDR2 are LGHDT and YNNKEL (reference sequence).

The gene calls are TRBV3-1 and TRBJ2-3; 12 bases map to TRBD2. The CDR3 extends over 17 amino acids. Germline CDR1 is LGHDT and CDR2 is YNNKEL (reference sequence). V lost 1 base, J lost 3 bases, and 5 bases stayed unmatched. The CDR3 sequence: CASSQGLAGEGTDTQYF. CDR3 DNA: TGTGCCAGCAGCCAAGGACTAGCGGGAGAGGGGACAGATACGCAGTATTTT.

This clonotype appeared a few times. The junction and the germline gene differ at one end; a read error may be behind it. The gene calls are TRBV29-1 and TRBJ2-6; the D call may be TRBD1 or TRBD2 (5 bases each). The CDR3 sequence is 14 residues long. The germline V gene has CDR1 SQVTM and CDR2 ANQGSEA. The CDR3 DNA sequence: TGCAGCGTTGATCTCGGGGCTGGGGCCAACGCCCTGACTTTC. It translates to CSVDLGAGANALTF.